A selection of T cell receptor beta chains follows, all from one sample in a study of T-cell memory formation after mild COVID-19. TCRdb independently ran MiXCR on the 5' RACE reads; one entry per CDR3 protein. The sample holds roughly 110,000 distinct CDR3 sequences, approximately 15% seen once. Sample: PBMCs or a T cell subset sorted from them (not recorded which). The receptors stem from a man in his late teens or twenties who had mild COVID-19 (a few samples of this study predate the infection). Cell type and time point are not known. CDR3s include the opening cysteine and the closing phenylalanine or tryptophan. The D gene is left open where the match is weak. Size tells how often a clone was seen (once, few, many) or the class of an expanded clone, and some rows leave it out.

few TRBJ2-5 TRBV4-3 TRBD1 CASSPQGVPTWAQYF TGCGCCAGCAGCCCGCAGGGGGTCCCGACTTGGGCCCAGTACTTC
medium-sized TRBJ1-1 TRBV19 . CASGRGTEAFF TGTGCCAGTGGACGTGGTACTGAAGCTTTCTTT
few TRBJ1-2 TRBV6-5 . CASSYGASYYGYTF TGTGCCAGCAGTTATGGAGCTTCGTACTATGGCTACACCTTC
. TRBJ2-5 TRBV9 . CASSPTQGTKETQYF TGTGCCAGCAGCCCCACCCAGGGGACTAAAGAGACCCAGTACTTC
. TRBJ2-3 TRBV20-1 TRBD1 CSATGGYRTDTQYF TGCAGTGCGACAGGGGGCTATCGCACAGATACGCAGTATTTT
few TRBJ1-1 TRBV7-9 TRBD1 CASSSDRGSTEAFF TGTGCCAGCAGCTCGGACAGGGGGTCCACTGAAGCTTTCTTT
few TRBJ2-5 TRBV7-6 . CASSLEVGLQETQYF TGTGCCAGCAGCTTAGAAGTGGGGCTACAAGAGACCCAGTACTTC
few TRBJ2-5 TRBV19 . CASSPRGTATREETQYF TGTGCCAGTAGTCCCCGCGGGACAGCGACACGGGAGGAGACCCAGTACTTC
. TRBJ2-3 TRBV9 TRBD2 CASSGGGGATTDTQYF TGTGCCAGCAGCGGAGGCGGGGGGGCCACAACAGATACGCAGTATTTT
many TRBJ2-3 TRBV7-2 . CASSSGDLGLNTQYF TGTGCCAGCAGCTCCGGGGACCTCGGCCTGAATACGCAGTATTTT
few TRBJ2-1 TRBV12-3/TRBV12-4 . CASSLAYNEQFF TGTGCCAGCAGTCTAGCATACAATGAGCAGTTCTTC
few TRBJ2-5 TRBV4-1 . CASSQDQPPETQYF TGCGCCAGCAGCCAAGATCAGCCCCCAGAGACCCAGTACTTC
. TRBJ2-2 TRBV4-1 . CASSRGGLAGELFF TGCGCCAGCAGCCGGGGGGGCCTCGCCGGGGAGCTGTTTTTT
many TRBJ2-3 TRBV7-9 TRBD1 CASSFTGEPDTQYF TGTGCCAGCAGCTTCACAGGGGAGCCAGATACGCAGTATTTT
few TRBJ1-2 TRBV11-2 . CASSLGSVNYGYTF TGTGCCAGCAGCTTGGGCAGCGTAAACTATGGCTACACCTTC
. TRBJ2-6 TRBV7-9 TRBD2 CASSPTSGALSGANVLTF TGTGCCAGCAGCCCGACTAGCGGGGCGCTCTCTGGGGCCAACGTCCTGACTTTC
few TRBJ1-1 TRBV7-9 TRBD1 CASSVTQGVRNTEAFF TGTGCCAGCAGCGTTACCCAGGGGGTGAGGAACACTGAAGCTTTCTTT
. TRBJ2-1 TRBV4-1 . CASSQVPGGTYNEQFF TGCGCCAGCAGCCAAGTGCCGGGGGGCACCTACAATGAGCAGTTCTTC
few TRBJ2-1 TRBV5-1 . CASSFDGYQGNEQFF TGCGCCAGCAGCTTCGACGGCTACCAGGGCAATGAGCAGTTCTTC
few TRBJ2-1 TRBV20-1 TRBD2 CSVATSGGGNEQFF TGCAGTGTCGCGACTAGCGGGGGGGGAAATGAGCAGTTCTTC
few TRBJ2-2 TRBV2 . CASSNRVAGELFF TGTGCCAGCAGTAACAGGGTCGCCGGGGAGCTGTTTTTT
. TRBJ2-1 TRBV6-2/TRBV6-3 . CASSHTRGGYYNEQFF TGTGCCAGCAGCCATACCAGGGGAGGGTACTACAATGAGCAGTTCTTC
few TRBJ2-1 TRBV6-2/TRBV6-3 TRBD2 CASSYSSGAGVLDEQFF TGTGCCAGCAGTTACTCCTCGGGAGCGGGGGTTTTAGATGAGCAGTTCTTC
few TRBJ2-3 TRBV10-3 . CAISESRASEHHTQYF TGTGCCATCAGTGAGTCGAGGGCCTCGGAGCACCATACGCAGTATTTT
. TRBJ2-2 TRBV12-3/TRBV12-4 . CASSLLVPGLTGELFF TGTGCCAGCAGTTTACTTGTTCCAGGGCTCACCGGGGAGCTGTTTTTT
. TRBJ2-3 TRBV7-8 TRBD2 CASSPFGGGGTDTQYF TGTGCCAGCAGCCCCTTTGGGGGGGGGGGCACAGATACGCAGTATTTT
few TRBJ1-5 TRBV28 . CASSFGYSNQPQHF TGTGCCAGCAGTTTCGGGTATAGCAATCAGCCCCAGCATTTT
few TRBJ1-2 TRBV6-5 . CASSYGGDNGYTF TGTGCCAGCAGTTACGGGGGTGACAATGGCTACACCTTC
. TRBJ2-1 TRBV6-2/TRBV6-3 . CASSYTLGNEQFF TGTGCCAGCAGTTACACCCTAGGGAATGAGCAGTTCTTC
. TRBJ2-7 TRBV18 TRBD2 CASSPERGSYEQYF TGTGCCAGCTCACCAGAGCGGGGTTCCTACGAGCAGTACTTC
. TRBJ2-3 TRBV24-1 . CATSDRKERTDTQYF TGTGCCACCAGTGATCGAAAAGAACGCACAGATACGCAGTATTTT
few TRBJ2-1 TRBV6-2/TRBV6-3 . CASSYSRRGGTHEQFF TGTGCCAGCAGTTACTCCCGCAGGGGAGGGACTCATGAGCAGTTCTTC
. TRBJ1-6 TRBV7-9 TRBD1 CASSSTGTNSPLHF TGTGCCAGCAGCTCGACAGGGACTAATTCACCCCTCCACTTT
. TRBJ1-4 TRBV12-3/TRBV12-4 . CASNWGGPNEKLFF TGTGCCAGCAACTGGGGGGGACCTAATGAAAAACTGTTTTTT
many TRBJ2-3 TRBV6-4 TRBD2 CASSDSAGGPDTQYF TGTGCCAGCAGTGACTCAGCGGGGGGGCCAGATACGCAGTATTTT
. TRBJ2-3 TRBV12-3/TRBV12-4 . CASSPGGPSTDTQYF TGTGCCAGCAGCCCCGGGGGACCTAGCACAGATACGCAGTATTTT
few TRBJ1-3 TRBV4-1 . CASSPHRSAGNTIYF TGCGCCAGCAGCCCCCATCGGTCGGCGGGAAACACCATATATTTT
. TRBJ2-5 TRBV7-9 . CASSLVGQLKTQYF TGTGCCAGCAGCTTAGTGGGCCAATTGAAGACCCAGTACTTC
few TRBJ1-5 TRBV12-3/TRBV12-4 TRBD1 CASSLGQDYSNQPQHF TGTGCCAGCAGCCTCGGACAGGACTATAGCAATCAGCCCCAGCATTTT
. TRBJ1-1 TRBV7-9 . CASSFGLSEAFF TGTGCCAGCAGCTTCGGGCTCTCTGAAGCTTTCTTT
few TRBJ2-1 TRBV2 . CASSEAQALGGSNEQFF TGTGCCAGCAGTGAAGCTCAGGCGTTAGGGGGATCCAATGAGCAGTTCTTC
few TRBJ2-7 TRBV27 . CASSLDAVGYEQYF TGTGCCAGCAGTTTGGACGCGGTGGGCTACGAGCAGTACTTC
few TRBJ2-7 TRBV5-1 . CASSLMGGAAYEQYF TGCGCCAGCAGCTTGATGGGGGGCGCGGCCTACGAGCAGTACTTC
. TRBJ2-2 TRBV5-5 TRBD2 CASSATSGNRAGELFF TGTGCCAGCAGCGCGACTAGCGGAAATAGAGCCGGGGAGCTGTTTTTT
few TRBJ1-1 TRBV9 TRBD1 CASSEGQGARSTEAFF TGTGCCAGCAGCGAGGGACAGGGGGCTAGGAGCACTGAAGCTTTCTTT
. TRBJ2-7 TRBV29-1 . CSVGTRLSYEQYF TGCAGCGTTGGGACTCGGCTTTCGTACGAGCAGTACTTC